This T cell receptor beta chain was sequenced during a study of CD8+CD57+ T cells in acquired aplastic anemia. Patients who underwent sequencing had shown CD8+CD57+ cell expansion by flow cytometry. Each patient had severe acquired aplastic anemia. V lost 1 base, J lost 4 bases, and 13 bases lay in between. Germline loops: CDR1 DFQATT, CDR2 SNEGSKA (reference sequence). The CDR3 has 15 amino acids. Profiles of TCR beta VDJ and CDR3 were generated from a genomic DNA template. TCRdb reprocessed the reads via MiXCR and lists one record per CDR3 protein. Of around 210,000 distinct CDR3 sequences listed, roughly two thirds are singletons.

Material for sequencing was sorted CD4+, CD8+, or CD8+CD57+ T cells (not recorded which) from PBMCs. The rearrangement uses TRBV20-1 and TRBJ1-4; D unclear. This TCR was sampled from a human donor with aplastic anemia. The CDR3, as DNA: TGCAGTGCTAGAGTGGGAGGTCTTGGTAATGAAAAACTGTTTTTT. As protein: CSARVGGLGNEKLFF.